Each of the 25 T cell receptor beta chains below was sequenced from the same sample in a study of blood T cell repertoires in COVID-19. TCRdb keeps only in-frame clones here, not all; method: immunoSEQ multiplex PCR. The repertoire has approximately 62,000 clones, 76% of them found once; the top ten carry 6% to 7%. Specimen: peripheral blood. The receptor source for this set is a woman aged 45-65 years with active or convalescent COVID-19.

The chain joins TRBV12-3 or TRBV12-4 to TRBJ1-4, with D possibly matching TRBD1 (5 bases). CDR3 length: 12 residues. Trimming pared 4 bases from V and 7 bases from J, leaving 7 bases between. The CDR3 DNA sequence: TGTGCCAGCAGTTCGGGGGGTGAAAAACTGTTTTTT. Amino acid sequence: CASSSGGEKLFF.

V and J are TRBV24-1 and TRBJ2-3; 8 nucleotides line up with TRBD2. CDR1 and CDR2 from the germline V gene are KGHDR and SFDVKD. Trimming cost V 4 bases and J 4 bases; bases outside gene matches: 3. The CDR3 extends over 14 amino acids. The CDR3 DNA is TGTGCCACCAGTGACCCTAGCGGGTCAGATACGCAGTATTTT. Protein: CATSDPSGSDTQYF.

The rearrangement links TRBV5-6 to TRBJ1-3; no definite D call. V lost 0 bases and J 10 bases, leaving 14 bases between the germline ends. The CDR3 totals 14 residues. Germline CDR1 and CDR2: SGHDT and YYEEEE. In DNA, the CDR3 is TGTGCCAGCAGCTTGGCTGCGGGATCCGGGACCATATATTTT. This translates into CASSLAAGSGTIYF.

This clone was seen a single time. This CDR3 reads CASSLKTGPSWYGYTF. As DNA, the CDR3 is TGTGCCAGCAGCTTGAAGACAGGTCCGTCATGGTATGGCTACACCTTC. The chain combines TRBV5-6 with TRBJ1-2; D is possibly TRBD1 (6 bases). The CDR3 is 16 amino acids. V dropped 1 base and J dropped 5 bases, with 18 bases sitting between them. The germline CDR1 and CDR2 sequences are SGHDT and YYEEEE.

The V and J genes are TRBV7-3 and TRBJ1-1, with TRBD1 as a possible D gene (5 bases). CDR3 length: 15 amino acids. Trimming took off 5 bases at V and 0 bases at J, with 13 bases between the two ends. Germline CDR1 reads SGHTA; CDR2 reads FQGTGA. For the CDR3, the DNA is TGTGCCAGCAGCCCCAGCAGGGTTATGAACACTGAAGCTTTCTTT. Translation: CASSPSRVMNTEAFF.

The gene calls are TRBV19 and TRBJ2-3; 7 nucleotides match TRBD2. The trim removed 4 bases at V and 2 bases at J, leaving 12 bases unmatched. This CDR3 is 17 amino acids long. Germline CDR1 LNHDA, CDR2 SQIVND (reference sequence). In DNA, the CDR3 is TGTGCCAGTAGTAGGGAGGGGATAGCACGTGTCACAGATACGCAGTATTTT. Its protein is CASSREGIARVTDTQYF.

This chain joins TRBV9 and TRBJ1-1; no firm D call. Germline assignment: CDR1 SGDLS and CDR2 YYNGEE. This CDR3 contains 13 residues. Trimming stripped 2 bases from V and 5 bases from J, with 10 bases between. The CDR3 is CASSVAVHTEAFF. The CDR3 nucleotides are TGTGCCAGCAGCGTGGCAGTACATACTGAAGCTTTCTTT.

This clone occurred a few times. A read error may be the cause here, since a much bigger clone is one base away. Within the sample, other DNA sequences also encode this same CDR3. The V call is TRBV7-9, the J call TRBJ2-3, with a tentative D call TRBD2 (6 bases). The CDR3 extends over 14 amino acids. The germline gives CDR1 SEHNR, CDR2 FQNEAQ (reference sequence). Trimming removed 3 bases at V and 0 bases at J, with 7 bases between. CDR3 sequence (DNA): TGTGCCAGCAGCTTGGAGGGGAGCACAGATACGCAGTATTTT. Translating gives CASSLEGSTDTQYF.

The chain employs TRBV4-2 and TRBJ1-2; D is uncertain. The CDR3 spans 11 residues. In germline, CDR1 is LGHNA, CDR2 YNFKEQ. V lost 0 bases to trimming and J lost 7 bases, with 3 bases between them. CDR3 coding DNA: TGTGCCAGCAGCCAAGAGGCTGGCTACACCTTC. Its translation: CASSQEAGYTF.

The chain combines TRBV10-3 with TRBJ1-1; no definite D call. This CDR3 is 14 amino acids long. Deletions cut 0 bases from V and 5 bases from J, with 10 bases between. CDR1 is ENHRY and CDR2 is SYGVKD in the germline V gene. The CDR3 DNA reads as TGTGCCATCAGTGAGTCGGGAGCTGAGACTGAAGCTTTCTTT. It is translated as CAISESGAETEAFF.

The V and J genes are TRBV6-5 and TRBJ1-4; D call uncertain. Trimming cost V 5 bases and J 3 bases, with 10 bases left between them. The length of the CDR3 is 14 residues. Germline V lookup: CDR1 MNHEY, CDR2 SVGAGI. CDR3 in amino acids: CASSPRAANEKLFF. The CDR3 nucleotides read TGTGCCAGCAGTCCCCGCGCGGCTAATGAAAAACTGTTTTTT.

V is TRBV12-3 or TRBV12-4 and J is TRBJ2-4, with D possibly being TRBD1 (6 bases). The V end lost 5 bases, the J end lost 10 bases, and 12 bases lay between the germline ends. This CDR3 has 12 residues. CDR3 coding DNA: TGTGCCAGCAGTCCTTTCAGGGGAATTCAGTACTTC. This translates into CASSPFRGIQYF.

There are a few counts of this clone. The rearrangement uses TRBV19 and TRBJ2-3; no clear D. The V end was cut by 3 bases, the J end by 4 bases, with 11 bases between. Per the germline V gene, CDR1 is LNHDA and CDR2 is SQIVND (reference sequence). The CDR3 is 14 amino acids. The CDR3 is CASSMITDADTQYF. For the CDR3, the DNA is TGTGCCAGTAGTATGATAACAGACGCAGATACGCAGTATTTT.

This chain connects TRBV25-1 to TRBJ1-1; 7 bases fit TRBD1. Per germline, CDR1 MGHDK and CDR2 SYGVNS. The CDR3 is made up of 15 amino acids. Trimming at V came to 3 bases and at J to 0 bases, leaving 4 bases not matched to a gene. The CDR3 DNA follows: TGTGCCAGCAGTGAGACAGGGAGAATGAACACTGAAGCTTTCTTT. This encodes CASSETGRMNTEAFF.

The chain joins TRBV20-1 to TRBJ2-2; the match to TRBD2 covers 7 bases. The trim removed 3 bases at V and 1 base at J, leaving 5 bases unmatched. Per the germline V gene, CDR1 is DFQATT and CDR2 is SNEGSKA (reference sequence). There are 15 residues in the CDR3. CDR3 in amino acids: CSASPSGRNTGELFF. CDR3 nucleotides: TGCAGTGCTAGTCCTAGCGGAAGGAACACCGGGGAGCTGTTTTTT.

The chain has TRBV29-1 and TRBJ2-7; TRBD2 matches 9 bases. After removal of 2 bases from V and 4 bases from J, the junction contained 6 bases not matched to a gene. The CDR3 length is 14 residues. Germline CDR1 is SQVTM and CDR2 is ANQGSEA. The CDR3, as DNA: TGCAGCGTTGAAATTAGCGGGAGAGGATACGAGCAGTACTTC. It codes for CSVEISGRGYEQYF.

The gene calls are TRBV5-1 and TRBJ2-7; perhaps TRBD2 as D (5 bases). The CDR3 contains 14 residues. Germline values: CDR1 SGHRS, CDR2 YFSETQ. Trimming shortened V by 3 bases and J by 2 bases, and 12 bases separated the two germline ends. Here the CDR3 reads CASSSVDGTYEQYF. CDR3 DNA: TGCGCCAGCAGCTCCGTCGACGGGACCTACGAGCAGTACTTC.

This clone ranks as medium-sized (0.01 to 0.1%). The chain couples TRBV5-4 to TRBJ2-2, with TRBD1 as a possible D gene (6 bases). Germline V lookup: CDR1 SGHNT, CDR2 YYREEE (reference sequence). The CDR3 loop spans 15 amino acids. Trimming took off 0 bases at V and 4 bases at J, with 10 bases between the two ends. CDR3 sequence (DNA): TGTGCCAGCAGCTTGGACCCAGGGGTCACCGGGGAGCTGTTTTTT. Translating it yields CASSLDPGVTGELFF.

This clone was detected a few times. The chain couples TRBV6-6 to TRBJ2-7; D not resolved. Germline-derived CDR1 and CDR2 are MNHNY and SVGAGI (reference sequence). Between the trimmed V and J ends, which lost 2 bases and 2 bases, there was a span of 10 bases. The length of the CDR3 is 14 residues. The CDR3 DNA sequence: TGTGCCAGCAGTTACCCTCAGGTCGCCTACGAGCAGTACTTC. It translates to CASSYPQVAYEQYF.

The chain links TRBV5-4 to TRBJ2-3; D unresolved. Trimming removed 3 bases from V and 5 bases from J, with 13 bases in between. CDR3 length equals 14 residues. CDR1 SGHNT and CDR2 YYREEE come from the germline V gene (reference sequence). The CDR3 DNA reads as TGTGCCAGCAGCTCCCCCCCCCGAGTAGATACGCAGTATTTT. Translating it yields CASSSPPRVDTQYF.

The V gene is TRBV4-3, the J gene TRBJ1-1, with D possibly matching TRBD1 (6 bases). The V end lost 0 bases, the J end lost 5 bases, and 16 bases lay between the germline ends. Germline V lookup: CDR1 LGHNA, CDR2 YSLEER. CDR3 size: 16 residues. For the CDR3, the DNA is TGCGCCAGCAGCCAAGATACGGTCGGCAGGGGAACTGAAGCTTTCTTT. Translation: CASSQDTVGRGTEAFF.

The rearrangement links TRBV11-1 to TRBJ2-7, with 13 nucleotides matching TRBD2. V shed 5 bases, J shed 6 bases, and the junction held 10 bases outside the gene matches. This CDR3 has 16 amino acids. Germline V gene lookup returns CDR1 SGHAT and CDR2 FQDESV (reference sequence). This CDR3 is CASSTGTSGVSGEQYF. As DNA, the CDR3 is TGTGCCAGCAGCACCGGGACTAGCGGGGTCTCGGGCGAGCAGTACTTC.

V gene TRBV7-2 combines with J gene TRBJ1-5; a possible D gene is TRBD1 (6 bases). V was trimmed by 5 bases and J by 1 base, leaving 15 bases between them. The CDR3 contains 16 residues. The germline gives CDR1 SGHTA, CDR2 FQGNSA. The CDR3 is CASSPGQGRSNQPQHF. The CDR3, as DNA: TGTGCCAGCAGCCCGGGGCAGGGGCGGAGCAATCAGCCCCAGCATTTT.

V is TRBV12-3 or TRBV12-4 and J is TRBJ2-7; a weak D match, TRBD2 (6 bases). V lost 3 bases to trimming and J lost 3 bases, with 9 bases between them. This CDR3 has 13 amino acids. The CDR3 protein is CASSFGDFYEQYF. DNA for the CDR3: TGTGCCAGCAGTTTCGGGGACTTCTACGAGCAGTACTTC.

The V call is TRBV5-4, the J call TRBJ1-3, with D hard to call. Germline CDR1 and CDR2: SGHNT and YYREEE (reference sequence). The V end lost 0 bases, the J end lost 2 bases, and 9 bases lay between the germline ends. The CDR3 runs 15 residues. DNA of the CDR3: TGTGCCAGCAGCTTGGAGACCGGGGCTGGAAACACCATATATTTT. Residues: CASSLETGAGNTIYF.